Following are 30 T cell receptor beta chains from one sample sequenced in a study of cytomegalovirus exposure and HLA in healthy donors. PCR primers comprised 60 Vbeta and 13 Jbeta primers. Clones were sequenced by immunoSEQ multiplex PCR, and TCRdb holds only the in-frame ones, with some missing. The data show about 180,000 clones, 82% seen once. Sequencing was carried out using PBMCs. These receptors were taken from a man in his forties or fifties in good health and CMV-seronegative.

The genes are TRBV29-1 and TRBJ2-2; 8 positions match TRBD1. Per the germline V gene, CDR1 is SQVTM and CDR2 is ANQGSEA. V was clipped by 6 bases and J by 7 bases; unmatched bases: 10. The length of the CDR3 is 14 residues. CDR3 coding DNA: TGCAGCGTCGGACAGGGTAGTATTAGCGGGGAGCTGTTTTTT. It encodes CSVGQGSISGELFF.

This clone was seen only a few times. This chain joins TRBV5-4 and TRBJ2-3, with no clear D. V was pared by 2 bases and J by 0 bases, with 16 bases between. Germline V CDR1 and CDR2: SGHNT, YYREEE (reference sequence). CDR3 size: 17 residues. The CDR3: CASSFTARVASTDTQYF. The CDR3 DNA follows: TGTGCCAGCAGCTTCACCGCAAGAGTAGCTAGCACAGATACGCAGTATTTT.

CDR3 bases: TGTGCCAGCCCCAACAGGGGACGCTTGGGGAGGACTGAAGCTTTCTTT. It encodes CASPNRGRLGRTEAFF. The V call is TRBV21-1, the J call TRBJ1-1; the table's D call TRBD1 went unverified against the DNA. TRBV21-1 is marked as a pseudogene. This CDR3 contains 16 residues.

The sample holds a few counts of this clone. The rearrangement links TRBV9 to TRBJ1-2; D unresolved. The CDR3 contains 15 residues. The V and J ends lost 3 bases and 0 bases respectively, with 12 bases between them. Germline loops: CDR1 SGDLS, CDR2 YYNGEE. The CDR3 DNA is TGTGCCAGCAGCGCCGGGTCTTCCCCTAACTATGGCTACACCTTC. This encodes CASSAGSSPNYGYTF.

The chain joins TRBV28 to TRBJ1-1, with 7 bases matching TRBD1. Germline V gives CDR1 MDHEN, CDR2 SYDVKM. The J segment lost 0 bases and the V segment lost 5 bases, leaving 3 bases of the junction unmatched. This CDR3 is 14 amino acids long. The CDR3 here is CASSKDRLNTEAFF. The CDR3 DNA reads TGTGCCAGCAGTAAGGACAGGTTGAACACTGAAGCTTTCTTT.

This clone was detected a few times. Other nucleotide sequences in the sample specify the same CDR3. V usage is TRBV28 and J usage is TRBJ1-2, with 7 bases lining up with TRBD1. V was clipped by 6 bases and J by 2 bases; unmatched bases: 3. This CDR3 region has 13 residues. Germline assignment: CDR1 MDHEN and CDR2 SYDVKM. CDR3 bases: TGTGCCAGCAGCCTCAGGGGGAACTATGGCTACACCTTC. Translated: CASSLRGNYGYTF.

The rearrangement links TRBV7-2 to TRBJ2-1, with 10 bases lining up with TRBD2. V was clipped by 5 bases and J by 12 bases; unmatched bases: 13. From germline, CDR1 is SGHTA and CDR2 FQGNSA. The CDR3 loop spans 15 amino acids. Here the CDR3 DNA reads TGTGCCAGCAGCATAAAAGTGGGTAGCGGGGGGTTGCAGTTCTTC. This translates into CASSIKVGSGGLQFF.

The chain couples TRBV28 to TRBJ2-7; TRBD2 matches at 9 bases. Germline values: CDR1 MDHEN, CDR2 SYDVKM. The CDR3 extends over 16 amino acids. V was clipped by 5 bases and J by 1 base; unmatched bases: 9. The CDR3: CASSLAASGESYEQYF. The CDR3, as DNA: TGTGCCAGCAGTCTCGCCGCTAGCGGGGAGTCCTACGAGCAGTACTTC.

This chain uses TRBV7-2 with TRBJ2-4, with TRBD2 matching over 16 bases. V shed 2 bases, J shed 11 bases, and the junction held 6 bases outside the gene matches. This CDR3 is 16 amino acids long. CDR1 and CDR2 from the germline V gene are SGHTA and FQGNSA. DNA of the CDR3: TGTGCCAGCAGCTTACCTGGGACTAGCGGGGGGGCCGTTCAGTACTTC. Its protein is CASSLPGTSGGAVQYF.

This clone has a single count. DNA for the CDR3: TGTGCCAGCAGTTTACTAGGAGGATTAAATGAAAAACTGTTTTTT. This sequence encodes CASSLLGGLNEKLFF. This sequence joins TRBV28 and TRBJ1-4; D unclear. This CDR3 has 15 residues. CDR1 and CDR2 (germline): MDHEN, SYDVKM. Between the trimmed V and J ends, which lost 2 bases and 5 bases, there was a span of 12 bases.

This clone was observed a few times. The chain joins TRBV14 to TRBJ2-2; 9 bases align to TRBD1. Looked up from germline, CDR1 is SGHDN and CDR2 is FVKESK. The CDR3 extends over 16 amino acids. V was clipped by 4 bases and J by 8 bases; unmatched bases: 11. DNA of the CDR3: TGTGCCAGCAGCCGTGGCGGGACAGGGTCACCGGGGGAGCTGTTTTTT. It specifies CASSRGGTGSPGELFF.

The table lists this clone with a count of one. This chain joins TRBV18 and TRBJ2-5; D not resolved. Per the germline V gene, CDR1 is KGHSH and CDR2 is LQKENI. The V end lost 0 bases, the J end lost 2 bases, and 7 bases lay between the germline ends. The length of the CDR3 is 14 residues. In DNA form, the CDR3 reads TGTGCCAGCTCACCACCGCAGGTACAAGAGACCCAGTACTTC. Protein product: CASSPPQVQETQYF.

The rearrangement joins TRBV19 to TRBJ1-2; TRBD1 matches 9 bases. The germline CDR1 and CDR2 sequences are LNHDA and SQIVND (reference sequence). The CDR3 has 16 amino acids. V was clipped by 9 bases and J by 1 base; unmatched bases: 12. CDR3 in amino acids: CASEPLKTGGNYGYTF. The CDR3 bases are TGTGCCAGCGAACCTCTCAAGACAGGGGGTAACTATGGCTACACCTTC.

The V and J genes are TRBV4-3 and TRBJ1-3; perhaps TRBD1 as D (6 bases). Germline V gives CDR1 LGHNA, CDR2 YSLEER. This CDR3 has 14 amino acids. The V end was cut by 0 bases, the J end by 6 bases, with 9 bases between. The CDR3 is CASSQEGAVNTIYF. CDR3 nucleotide sequence: TGCGCCAGCAGCCAAGAGGGGGCGGTAAACACCATATATTTT.

The chain employs TRBV10-3 and TRBJ2-1; 11 nucleotides align to TRBD1. CDR3 length equals 16 residues. Germline-derived CDR1 and CDR2 are ENHRY and SYGVKD. J gave up 5 bases and V 4 bases, and 7 bases lay outside the gene matches. The CDR3 DNA follows: TGTGCCATCAGTGGAACCGGGACAGGGGGTGACAATGAGCAGTTCTTC. It translates to CAISGTGTGGDNEQFF.

The sample holds a few counts of this clone. The chain employs TRBV5-1 and TRBJ2-4; 8 bases agree with TRBD2. The CDR3 is 16 residues long. V shed 1 base, J shed 5 bases, and the junction held 8 bases outside the gene matches. Per the germline V gene, CDR1 is SGHRS and CDR2 is YFSETQ. In DNA, the CDR3 is TGCGCCAGCAGCTTGACAGGGTCGGGGGGGCAAAACATTCAGTACTTC. Protein sequence: CASSLTGSGGQNIQYF.

This clone was observed once. The chain joins TRBV6-6 to TRBJ2-7; D might be TRBD1 (6 bases). The CDR3 extends over 10 amino acids. The V gene lost 2 bases and the J gene lost 12 bases, with 8 bases spanning the gap. Germline CDR1 MNHNY, CDR2 SVGAGI (reference sequence). This CDR3 is CASSYTGMYF. The CDR3 DNA reads as TGTGCCAGCAGTTACACAGGGATGTACTTC.

This sequence joins TRBV5-1 and TRBJ1-4; a weak D match, TRBD1 (5 bases). The CDR3 has 13 residues. Germline V gene data show CDR1 as SGHRS and CDR2 as YFSETQ. CDR3 nucleotides: TGCGCAAGTGGAGGGACCCCGGGTGAAAAACTGTTTTTT. Its translation is CASGGTPGEKLFF.

This clone was found a few times. The chain combines TRBV5-1 with TRBJ1-2; 9 nucleotides line up with TRBD1. Germline lookup yields CDR1 SGHRS and CDR2 YFSETQ. The CDR3 runs to 17 residues. The V gene end was trimmed by 3 bases and the J gene end by 1 base; junction bases not matched to a gene: 10. Written as DNA, the CDR3 is TGCGCCAGCAGCTCCGGGACAGGGACCGGTTTTAACTATGGCTACACCTTC. Its protein product is CASSSGTGTGFNYGYTF.

The rearrangement joins TRBV11-3 to TRBJ2-5, with 10 bases matching TRBD2. Germline V gene sequence: CDR1 SGHNT, CDR2 YENEEA. The CDR3 sequence is 16 residues long. J gave up 5 bases and V 2 bases, and 8 bases lay outside the gene matches. Here the CDR3 DNA reads TGTGCCAGCAGCTTATCTAGCGGGGGAATCACGGAGACCCAGTACTTC. Protein product: CASSLSSGGITETQYF.

The chain has TRBV10-3 and TRBJ2-4; weak D call: TRBD1 (5 bases). The CDR3 runs 15 residues. With 5 bases removed from V and 0 bases from J, the gap between germline ends came to 11 bases. The germline CDR1 and CDR2 sequences are ENHRY and SYGVKD. The CDR3 loop reads CAISLSGLAKNIQYF. Here the CDR3 DNA reads TGTGCCATCAGTCTCTCAGGGTTAGCCAAAAACATTCAGTACTTC.

This clone was counted a few times. The genes are TRBV27 and TRBJ2-5; 7 bases line up with TRBD2. CDR1 is MNHEY, CDR2 SMNVEV, per germline (reference sequence). V trimming: 4 bases; J trimming: 2 bases; junction bases outside the gene matches: 4. The CDR3 totals 14 residues. In DNA form, the CDR3 reads TGTGCCAGCAGTTCTGGACTAGAGCAAGAGACCCAGTACTTC. This translates into CASSSGLEQETQYF.

This clone was seen a handful of times. The gene calls are TRBV5-4 and TRBJ1-1; 11 bases fit TRBD1. This CDR3 region has 12 residues. Per germline, CDR1 SGHNT and CDR2 YYREEE (reference sequence). The V gene end was trimmed by 4 bases and the J gene end by 10 bases; junction bases not matched to a gene: 3. The CDR3: CASSPGQGGAFF. Written as DNA, the CDR3 is TGTGCCAGCAGCCCGGGACAGGGGGGAGCTTTCTTT.

The J gene is TRBJ2-2, the V gene TRBV7-8; TRBD2 might be the D (5 bases). The V gene's germline CDR1 is SGHVS and CDR2 FQNEAQ. CDR3 length: 16 residues. The germline V and J ends were trimmed by 2 bases and 2 bases, with 12 bases remaining between them. Here the CDR3 reads CASSLKLGSNTGELFF. Here the CDR3 DNA reads TGTGCCAGCAGCTTAAAACTGGGGAGCAACACCGGGGAGCTGTTTTTT.

This sequence joins TRBV28 and TRBJ2-3, with TRBD2 matching 12 bases. CDR1 and CDR2 (germline): MDHEN, SYDVKM. Losses at the gene ends were 8 bases for V and 6 bases for J; bases not matched to a gene: 9. The length of the CDR3 is 15 residues. The CDR3 nucleotides read TGTGCCAGCCACCCCGGACTAGCGGGGATGGATACGCAGTATTTT. This gives the protein CASHPGLAGMDTQYF. Supplemented by reference TRBV28 and TRBJ2-3, the full variable domain reads DVKVTQSSRYLVKRTGEKVFLECVQDMDHENMFWYRQDPGLGLRLIYFSYDVKMKEKGDIPEGYSVSREKKERFSLILESASTNQTSMYLCASHPGLAGMDTQYFGPGTRLTVL.

The V call is TRBV19, the J call TRBJ2-1; TRBD2 agrees at 10 bases. V dropped 6 bases and J dropped 6; count of bases not matched to a gene: 8. Germline lookup yields CDR1 LNHDA and CDR2 SQIVND (reference sequence). The CDR3 runs to 15 residues. In DNA, the CDR3 is TGTGCCAGTAGGGGAGCGGGGGGGCGGGTCAATGAGCAGTTCTTC. It is translated as CASRGAGGRVNEQFF.

This clone was counted a single time. The chain couples TRBV28 to TRBJ1-2; no reliable D call. The CDR3 runs 13 residues. Per germline, CDR1 MDHEN and CDR2 SYDVKM. V was clipped by 8 bases and J by 0 bases, with 10 bases between them. DNA for the CDR3: TGTGCCAGCGAGAAAGCTACTAACTATGGCTACACCTTC. It translates to CASEKATNYGYTF.

There are a few counts of this clone. The chain recombines TRBV19 with TRBJ1-1; tentatively, D is TRBD1 (6 bases). CDR3 length: 13 residues. Trimming pared 3 bases from V and 5 bases from J, leaving 10 bases between. The germline V gene has CDR1 LNHDA and CDR2 SQIVND (reference sequence). CDR3 nucleotide sequence: TGTGCCAGTAGTATGGGGGGGCGGACTGAAGCTTTCTTT. It specifies CASSMGGRTEAFF.

The gene calls are TRBV25-1 and TRBJ2-3, with TRBD1 identical over 7 bases. Germline assignment: CDR1 MGHDK and CDR2 SYGVNS. The CDR3 is made up of 12 amino acids. Trimming cost V 8 bases and J 1 base; bases outside gene matches: 0. In DNA, the CDR3 is TGTGCCAGCGACAGGGGCACAGATACGCAGTATTTT. It yields the protein CASDRGTDTQYF. The variable domain in full, completed from reference TRBV25-1 and TRBJ2-3, reads EADIYQTPRYLVIGTGKKITLECSQTMGHDKMYWYQQDPGMELHLIHYSYGVNSTEKGDLSSESTVSRIRTEHFPLTLESARPSHTSQYLCASDRGTDTQYFGPGTRLTVL.

The chain links TRBV7-8 to TRBJ2-2, with 9 bases lining up with TRBD1. After removal of 5 bases from V and 7 bases from J, the junction contained 11 bases not matched to a gene. This CDR3 spans 16 amino acids. CDR1 and CDR2 (germline): SGHVS, FQNEAQ. The CDR3 sequence: CASSTRRDRAVGELFF. The CDR3 nucleotides are TGTGCCAGCAGCACCAGAAGGGACAGGGCCGTCGGGGAGCTGTTTTTT.